The rows below give T cell receptor beta chains drawn from one sample of a study of blood T cell repertoires in COVID-19. Here immunoSEQ multiplex PCR was the method, and the copy in TCRdb shows in-frame clones only, minus some. In the table there are some 20,000 clones, approximately 90% of which are singletons. Sequenced sample: peripheral blood. The receptor set was obtained from a human donor with active COVID-19. The donor label of this sample is uncertain. The CDR3 runs from the conserved cysteine through the conserved F or W. The D gene is left open where the match is weak. Clone size is given for some rows only: seen once, a few or many times, or a class if the clone is expanded.

V: TRBV5-5
D: -
length: 13
J: TRBJ2-7
size: once
CDR3: CASSLGVAYEQYF
DNA: TGTGCCAGCAGCTTAGGGGTAGCCTACGAGCAGTACTTC

V: TRBV6-2/TRBV6-3
D: TRBD2
length: 18
J: TRBJ2-7
size: -
CDR3: CASSYPLRLAGGTYEQYF
DNA: TGTGCCAGCAGTTATCCCTTGCGACTAGCGGGAGGGACCTACGAGCAGTACTTC

V: TRBV24-1
D: TRBD1
length: 14
J: TRBJ2-2
size: -
CDR3: CATAGTGNTGELFF
DNA: TGTGCCACGGCCGGGACAGGGAACACCGGGGAGCTGTTTTTT

V: TRBV24-1
D: TRBD1
length: 13
J: TRBJ1-1
size: once
CDR3: CATSDQGTGEAFF
DNA: TGTGCCACCAGTGACCAGGGGACAGGAGAAGCTTTCTTT

V: TRBV5-1
D: -
length: 12
J: TRBJ2-1
size: -
CDR3: CASSIQGNEQFF
DNA: TGCGCCAGCAGCATACAGGGAAATGAGCAGTTCTTC

V: TRBV10-2
D: TRBD2
length: 14
J: TRBJ2-3
size: -
CDR3: CASSQIAGSDTQYF
DNA: TGCGCCAGCAGCCAAATAGCGGGGTCAGATACGCAGTATTTT

V: TRBV5-5
D: TRBD1
length: 18
J: TRBJ2-1
size: -
CDR3: CASSFHHLQGELKNEQFF
DNA: TGTGCCAGCAGCTTCCACCACCTACAGGGGGAGTTGAAAAATGAGCAGTTCTTC

V: TRBV5-4
D: -
length: 12
J: TRBJ1-3
size: -
CDR3: CASSLYGSTIYF
DNA: TGTGCCAGCAGCTTGTACGGGAGTACCATATATTTT

V: TRBV5-1
D: -
length: 13
J: TRBJ1-2
size: once
CDR3: CASSTEGNYGYTF
DNA: TGCGCCAGCAGCACGGAGGGTAACTATGGCTACACCTTC

V: TRBV30
D: TRBD2
length: 18
J: TRBJ2-3
size: -
CDR3: CAWRAPLAGGPQADTQYF
DNA: TGTGCCTGGAGGGCCCCACTAGCGGGAGGGCCTCAGGCAGATACGCAGTATTTT

V: TRBV19
D: TRBD1
length: 21
J: TRBJ2-5
size: -
CDR3: CASSRKGQGASVGGYQETQYF
DNA: TGTGCCAGTAGTCGGAAGGGACAGGGGGCGTCTGTGGGAGGGTACCAAGAGACCCAGTACTTC

V: TRBV7-9
D: -
length: 15
J: TRBJ1-5
size: -
CDR3: CASSEDSYSNQPQHF
DNA: TGTGCCAGCAGCGAGGACAGTTATAGCAATCAGCCCCAGCATTTT

V: TRBV27
D: -
length: 13
J: TRBJ2-5
size: -
CDR3: CASSFGRAETQYF
DNA: TGTGCCAGCAGTTTCGGCAGGGCAGAGACCCAGTACTTC

V: TRBV3-1/TRBV3-2
D: -
length: 14
J: TRBJ1-6
size: -
CDR3: CASSESSYNSPLHF
DNA: TGTGCCAGCAGCGAGAGCTCCTATAATTCACCCCTCCACTTT

V: TRBV11-2
D: -
length: 15
J: TRBJ2-7
size: -
CDR3: CASSIGTGVVNEQYF
DNA: TGTGCCAGCAGCATCGGTACGGGAGTCGTCAACGAGCAGTACTTC

V: TRBV4-1
D: -
length: 16
J: TRBJ1-5
size: -
CDR3: CASSQGGRGPNQPQHF
DNA: TGCGCCAGCAGCCAAGGGGGCAGGGGACCCAATCAGCCCCAGCATTTT

V: TRBV29-1
D: TRBD1
length: 15
J: TRBJ2-1
size: -
CDR3: CSVGGGRGYDNEQFF
DNA: TGCAGCGTTGGGGGTGGCAGGGGGTACGACAATGAGCAGTTCTTC

V: TRBV19
D: -
length: 14
J: TRBJ2-1
size: -
CDR3: CASSIDSPSNEQFF
DNA: TGTGCCAGTAGTATAGATAGTCCGTCCAATGAGCAGTTCTTC

V: TRBV5-1
D: TRBD2
length: 14
J: TRBJ2-7
size: few
CDR3: CASSLPSGQYEQYF
DNA: TGCGCCAGCAGCTTGCCTAGCGGGCAATACGAGCAGTACTTC

V: TRBV6-5
D: TRBD2
length: 13
J: TRBJ2-7
size: -
CDR3: CASSYREGYEQYF
DNA: TGTGCCAGCAGTTACCGGGAGGGGTACGAGCAGTACTTC

V: TRBV28
D: -
length: 16
J: TRBJ1-2
size: -
CDR3: CASSSGLWALRYGYTF
DNA: TGTGCCAGCAGTTCGGGACTATGGGCCCTCCGCTATGGCTACACCTTC

V: TRBV4-1
D: TRBD2
length: 18
J: TRBJ2-3
size: once
CDR3: CASSQVGTSGRVTDTQYF
DNA: TGCGCCAGCAGCCAAGTAGGGACTAGCGGGAGGGTCACAGATACGCAGTATTTT

V: TRBV11-3
D: -
length: 20
J: TRBJ2-2
size: -
CDR3: CASSLEEGATTQPYTGELFF
DNA: TGTGCCAGCAGCTTAGAGGAGGGGGCGACTACACAGCCCTACACCGGGGAGCTGTTTTTT

V: TRBV2
D: TRBD2
length: 15
J: TRBJ2-3
size: -
CDR3: CASRRGRAVTDTQYF
DNA: TGTGCCAGCAGAAGAGGGAGGGCGGTAACAGATACGCAGTATTTT

V: TRBV5-1
D: TRBD1
length: 13
J: TRBJ1-2
size: -
CDR3: CASSFTGAGGYTF
DNA: TGCGCCAGCAGCTTTACAGGGGCCGGTGGCTACACCTTC

V: TRBV11-3
D: TRBD2
length: 15
J: TRBJ2-1
size: -
CDR3: CASRNSGSWDNEQFF
DNA: TGTGCCAGCAGAAATAGCGGGAGCTGGGACAATGAGCAGTTCTTC

V: TRBV2
D: TRBD2
length: 13
J: TRBJ2-2
size: -
CDR3: CASKAGGPGELFF
DNA: TGTGCCAGCAAAGCGGGAGGGCCCGGGGAGCTGTTTTTT

V: TRBV12-3/TRBV12-4
D: -
length: 13
J: TRBJ1-1
size: few
CDR3: CASSLRGLTEAFF
DNA: TGTGCCAGCAGTTTGCGTGGTCTCACTGAAGCTTTCTTT

V: TRBV28
D: TRBD2
length: 17
J: TRBJ2-4
size: -
CDR3: CASTHSGRAIAKNIQYF
DNA: TGTGCCAGCACTCACAGCGGGAGGGCCATTGCCAAAAACATTCAGTACTTC

V: TRBV21-1
D: -
length: 17
J: TRBJ2-1
size: -
CDR3: CASSKGKLAGRYNEQFF
DNA: TGTGCCAGCAGCAAAGGCAAACTAGCGGGGAGGTACAATGAGCAGTTCTTC

V: TRBV24-1
D: TRBD1
length: 15
J: TRBJ2-3
size: -
CDR3: CAVGWGQGSTDTQYF
DNA: TGTGCCGTTGGATGGGGACAGGGCAGCACAGATACGCAGTATTTT

V: TRBV5-8
D: -
length: 13
J: TRBJ1-2
size: -
CDR3: CASSHPGERGYTF
DNA: TGTGCCAGCAGCCACCCCGGGGAACGAGGCTACACCTTC

V: TRBV4-3
D: -
length: 17
J: TRBJ1-3
size: -
CDR3: CASSRTTTGITGNTIYF
DNA: TGCGCCAGCAGCCGAACCACAACAGGGATAACTGGAAACACCATATATTTT

V: TRBV6-5
D: -
length: 12
J: TRBJ1-2
size: -
CDR3: CAARLNRDGYTF
DNA: TGTGCCGCGAGACTCAACAGGGACGGCTACACCTTC

V: TRBV27
D: TRBD1
length: 15
J: TRBJ1-6
size: -
CDR3: CASTRDRAGNSPLHF
DNA: TGTGCCAGCACTAGGGACAGGGCGGGAAATTCACCCCTCCACTTT

V: TRBV28
D: -
length: 12
J: TRBJ2-4
size: -
CDR3: CASSLWEGIQYF
DNA: TGTGCCAGCAGTTTATGGGAGGGCATTCAGTACTTC

V: TRBV18
D: -
length: 14
J: TRBJ1-5
size: -
CDR3: CASSPQGGNQPQHF
DNA: TGTGCCAGCTCACCGCAGGGTGGCAATCAGCCCCAGCATTTT

V: TRBV19
D: -
length: 17
J: TRBJ1-5
size: -
CDR3: CASSNRGGAYSNQPQHF
DNA: TGTGCCAGTAGTAACCGCGGGGGGGCGTATAGCAATCAGCCCCAGCATTTT

V: TRBV7-2
D: TRBD2
length: 16
J: TRBJ2-3
size: -
CDR3: CASSASSGGGGGTQYF
DNA: TGTGCCAGCAGCGCCTCTAGCGGGGGTGGGGGAGGTACGCAGTATTTT

V: TRBV28
D: TRBD1
length: 15
J: TRBJ2-5
size: -
CDR3: CASSSRDRGYETQYF
DNA: TGTGCCAGCAGTTCACGTGACAGGGGCTATGAGACCCAGTACTTC

V: TRBV19
D: TRBD2
length: 14
J: TRBJ2-1
size: -
CDR3: CATQAGVYSDEQFF
DNA: TGTGCCACCCAAGCGGGAGTCTACTCCGATGAGCAGTTCTTC

V: TRBV6-2/TRBV6-3
D: TRBD1
length: 20
J: TRBJ2-2
size: -
CDR3: CASSPPLRTGMPLNTGELFF
DNA: TGTGCCAGCAGTCCACCCTTACGGACAGGTATGCCTTTAAACACCGGGGAGCTGTTTTTT

V: TRBV9
D: -
length: 15
J: TRBJ2-7
size: -
CDR3: CASSTHYQHSYEQYF
DNA: TGTGCCAGCAGCACACATTACCAACACTCCTACGAGCAGTACTTC

V: TRBV6-5
D: -
length: 14
J: TRBJ1-5
size: -
CDR3: CASGRVGSNQPQHF
DNA: TGTGCCAGCGGGCGGGTCGGCAGCAATCAGCCCCAGCATTTT

V: TRBV12-3/TRBV12-4
D: TRBD1
length: 13
J: TRBJ2-7
size: few
CDR3: CASSLTGHLEQYF
DNA: TGTGCCAGCAGTTTGACAGGGCACCTCGAGCAGTACTTC

V: TRBV24-1
D: -
length: 14
J: TRBJ2-2
size: -
CDR3: CATSDLLNTGELFF
DNA: TGTGCCACCAGTGATTTGCTTAACACCGGGGAGCTGTTTTTT

V: TRBV29-1
D: TRBD1
length: 11
J: TRBJ1-2
size: -
CDR3: CSSTHRGGYTF
DNA: TGCAGCTCCACCCACAGGGGTGGCTACACCTTC

V: TRBV6-5
D: -
length: 15
J: TRBJ1-1
size: -
CDR3: CASSRGGKGNTEAFF
DNA: TGTGCCAGCTCTCGAGGGGGTAAAGGGAACACTGAAGCTTTCTTT

V: TRBV29-1
D: TRBD2
length: 12
J: TRBJ2-3
size: -
CDR3: CSVELGGDTQYF
DNA: TGCAGCGTTGAACTCGGGGGGGATACGCAGTATTTT

V: TRBV7-3
D: TRBD2
length: 14
J: TRBJ2-7
size: -
CDR3: CASSLGLAGGEQYF
DNA: TGTGCCAGCAGCTTAGGACTAGCGGGAGGCGAGCAGTACTTC

V: TRBV18
D: -
length: 15
J: TRBJ1-2
size: -
CDR3: CASSPDRHSNYGYTF
DNA: TGTGCCAGCTCACCCGACAGACATTCTAACTATGGCTACACCTTC